These 3 T cell receptor beta chains were all obtained from the same sample, sequenced in a study of response to subunit inactivated influenza vaccine. A single record per CDR3 protein comes from TCRdb applying MiXCR to the RT-PCR reads. Of just over 300,000 distinct CDR3 sequences listed, approximately 21% were seen once; the top ten hold under 13%. The sample in question was PBMCs from blood, obtained around 22 months after vaccination. These receptors were obtained from a man aged 50 to 69 who received an inactivated influenza vaccine.

The chain employs TRBV7-8 and TRBJ1-5; the D is unclear. The germline CDR1 and CDR2 sequences are SGHVS and FQNEAQ. Trimming removed 0 bases at V and 4 bases at J, with 4 bases between. This CDR3 contains 13 residues. The CDR3 protein is CASSLALNQPQHF. The CDR3 bases are TGTGCCAGCAGCTTAGCCTTAAATCAGCCCCAGCATTTT.

V is TRBV9 and J is TRBJ2-2, with 9 bases lining up with TRBD1. The V gene's germline CDR1 is SGDLS and CDR2 YYNGEE. This CDR3 comprises 19 residues. V trimming: 2 bases; J trimming: 7 bases; junction bases outside the gene matches: 18. The CDR3 here is CASSVDPLGTGNYDGELFF. The CDR3 DNA reads as TGTGCCAGCAGCGTGGATCCTTTGGGGACAGGGAATTACGACGGGGAGCTGTTTTTT.

The chain is built from TRBV29-1 and TRBJ1-2, with unresolved D. Germline V gene lookup returns CDR1 SQVTM and CDR2 ANQGSEA. This CDR3 spans 15 amino acids. Trimming took 0 bases from V and 10 from J, leaving 21 bases between them. CDR3 sequence reads: CSVEDSIRHSLAYTF. CDR3 DNA: TGCAGCGTTGAAGACAGTATCCGCCACTCTTTAGCCTACACCTTC. Using reference TRBV29-1 and TRBJ1-2 for the parts outside the CDR3, the full variable domain is SAVISQKPSRDICQRGTSLTIQCQVDSQVTMMFWYRQQPGQSLTLIATANQGSEATYESGFVIDKFPISRPNLTFSTLTVSNMSPEDSSIYLCSVEDSIRHSLAYTFGSGTRLTVV.